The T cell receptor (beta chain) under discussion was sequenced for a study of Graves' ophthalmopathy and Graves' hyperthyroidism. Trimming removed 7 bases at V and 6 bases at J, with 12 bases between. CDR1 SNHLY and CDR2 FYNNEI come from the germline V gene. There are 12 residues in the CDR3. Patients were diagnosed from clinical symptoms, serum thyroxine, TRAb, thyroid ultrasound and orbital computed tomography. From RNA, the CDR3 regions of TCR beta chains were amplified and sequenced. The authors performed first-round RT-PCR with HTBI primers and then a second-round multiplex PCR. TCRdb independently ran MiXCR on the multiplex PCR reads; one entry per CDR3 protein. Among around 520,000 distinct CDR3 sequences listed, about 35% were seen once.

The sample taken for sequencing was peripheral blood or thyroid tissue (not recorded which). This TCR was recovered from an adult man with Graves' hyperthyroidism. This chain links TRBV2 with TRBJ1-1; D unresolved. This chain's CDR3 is CASTPTRAEAFF. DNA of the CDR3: TGTGCCAGCACCCCAACGAGGGCTGAAGCTTTCTTT.